The TCR beta chain described here comes from a study of OX40 agonist ivuxolimab in advanced cancers. The method was immunoSEQ multiplex PCR; TCRdb's version includes in-frame clones alone and lacks a portion of them. The table has 15,000 to 20,000 clones, about 88% seen once. V lost 5 bases, J lost 6 bases, and 11 bases lay in between. Germline V CDR1 and CDR2: MNHEY, SVGAGI. This CDR3 comprises 13 residues. This chain joins TRBV6-5 and TRBJ1-5; D not certain. This receptor was obtained from an adult with an advanced solid tumor such as melanoma, head and neck, liver or kidney cancer. The source material was CD4+ or CD8+ T cells sorted from blood, sampled in a trial of the OX40 agonist ivuxolimab. CDR3 sequence: CASSPLGGQPQHF. CDR3 bases: TGTGCCAGCAGTCCCCTGGGAGGTCAGCCCCAGCATTTT.